This T cell receptor beta chain was identified during a study of blood T cell repertoires in COVID-19. Whole-study context: Donors in the United States, Italy and Spain gave samples during acute or convalescent COVID-19.

Germline V gene data show CDR1 as SGHRS and CDR2 as YFSETQ. Unmatched junction bases numbered 5, after V lost 1 base and J lost 4 bases. The CDR3 is made up of 15 amino acids. The table came from immunoSEQ multiplex PCR; TCRdb's copy has only in-frame clones and leaves some out. The table has about 350,000 clones, roughly 84% seen once. The receptor comes from a woman in her twenties or thirties who had recovered from COVID-19. The sample comprised PBMCs or T cells enriched from blood (not recorded which). This sequence joins TRBV5-1 and TRBJ2-1; TRBD1 matches at 7 bases. The CDR3 nucleotides read TGCGCCAGCAGCTTGTTGGGACAGACATACAATGAGCAGTTCTTC. The encoded protein is CASSLLGQTYNEQFF.